This T cell receptor beta chain emerged from a study of blood T cell repertoires in COVID-19. Sequencing used immunoSEQ multiplex PCR; TCRdb keeps in-frame clones, though not all of them. The sample lists hundreds of thousands of clones, 75% to 85% occurring once. V lost 3 bases to trimming and J lost 0 bases, with 6 bases between them. CDR3 length: 14 residues. Germline lookup yields CDR1 SGHAT and CDR2 FQNNGV. The clonotype comes from a woman aged 45-59 years with acute COVID-19. V and J are TRBV11-2 and TRBJ1-3; D not resolved. Material for sequencing was PBMCs or T cells enriched from blood (not recorded which). The CDR3 DNA reads TGTGCCAGCAGCTTGCCCAGCTCTGGAAACACCATATATTTT. It specifies CASSLPSSGNTIYF.